Listed below are T cell receptor beta chains from one sample, sequenced in a study of blood T cell repertoires in COVID-19. Clones were sequenced by immunoSEQ multiplex PCR, and TCRdb holds only the in-frame ones, with some missing. The data contain more than 90,000 clones, 82% of them seen just once; the ten biggest clones take up around 19%. Sequencing input: peripheral blood. The source is a man of 80 years or more with acute or convalescent COVID-19. Each CDR3 is given with its conserved first and last residue. The D gene is left open where the match is weak. Size values are once, few and many counts, or a class for expanded clones, and some rows have none.

d_call: NA; clone_size: NA; v_call: TRBV30; j_call: TRBJ1-6; cdr3_aa: CACPGVRSPLHF; cdr3_nt: TGTGCCTGTCCAGGGGTGAGGTCACCCCTCCACTTT
d_call: NA; clone_size: NA; v_call: TRBV6-2/TRBV6-3; j_call: TRBJ1-6; cdr3_aa: CASSLIGSENSPLHF; cdr3_nt: TGTGCCAGCAGTTTGATCGGGTCTGAGAATTCACCCCTCCACTTT
d_call: NA; clone_size: NA; v_call: TRBV9; j_call: TRBJ2-2; cdr3_aa: CASSPLNPARGTGELFF; cdr3_nt: TGTGCCAGCAGCCCCCTGAACCCTGCCAGAGGCACCGGGGAGCTGTTTTTT
d_call: NA; clone_size: NA; v_call: TRBV19; j_call: TRBJ2-6; cdr3_aa: CASHLLSSGANVLTF; cdr3_nt: TGTGCCAGTCACCTGCTTAGCTCTGGGGCCAACGTCCTGACTTTC
d_call: TRBD1; clone_size: few; v_call: TRBV7-2; j_call: TRBJ2-7; cdr3_aa: CASSLGDRAGEQYF; cdr3_nt: TGTGCCAGCAGCTTAGGTGACAGGGCCGGAGAGCAGTACTTC
d_call: NA; clone_size: NA; v_call: TRBV12-3/TRBV12-4; j_call: TRBJ2-7; cdr3_aa: CASSSTYEQYF; cdr3_nt: TGTGCCAGCAGTTCCACCTACGAGCAGTACTTC
d_call: NA; clone_size: few; v_call: TRBV9; j_call: TRBJ1-3; cdr3_aa: CASSVGLGVNTIYF; cdr3_nt: TGTGCCAGCAGCGTAGGTTTAGGGGTAAACACCATATATTTT
d_call: TRBD1; clone_size: NA; v_call: TRBV6-5; j_call: TRBJ1-5; cdr3_aa: CASNSGGAQPQHF; cdr3_nt: TGTGCCAGCAATTCAGGGGGAGCTCAGCCCCAGCATTTT
d_call: TRBD1; clone_size: few; v_call: TRBV7-2; j_call: TRBJ2-2; cdr3_aa: CASSTRQGSYANTGELFF; cdr3_nt: TGTGCCAGCAGCACTCGACAGGGGAGTTATGCGAACACCGGGGAGCTGTTTTTT
d_call: TRBD1; clone_size: many; v_call: TRBV2; j_call: TRBJ1-1; cdr3_aa: CASSSGTGFMNTEAFF; cdr3_nt: TGTGCCAGCAGTTCCGGGACAGGGTTCATGAACACTGAAGCTTTCTTT
d_call: NA; clone_size: NA; v_call: TRBV5-6; j_call: TRBJ2-7; cdr3_aa: CASSLAAGTYEQYF; cdr3_nt: TGTGCCAGCAGCTTGGCGGCAGGGACCTACGAGCAGTACTTC
d_call: NA; clone_size: NA; v_call: TRBV5-4; j_call: TRBJ1-2; cdr3_aa: CASSPVGSDYGYTF; cdr3_nt: TGTGCCAGCAGCCCGGTTGGTTCGGACTATGGCTACACCTTC
d_call: TRBD1; clone_size: NA; v_call: TRBV24-1; j_call: TRBJ2-4; cdr3_aa: CATSEGGQGAKNIQYF; cdr3_nt: TGTGCCACCAGTGAGGGGGGACAGGGAGCCAAAAACATTCAGTACTTC
d_call: NA; clone_size: NA; v_call: TRBV21-1; j_call: TRBJ1-1; cdr3_aa: CATTGQPNTEAFF; cdr3_nt: TGTGCCACGACAGGACAGCCGAACACTGAAGCTTTCTTT
d_call: NA; clone_size: NA; v_call: TRBV3-1/TRBV3-2; j_call: TRBJ2-1; cdr3_aa: CASSQEGAFKQFF; cdr3_nt: TGTGCCAGCAGCCAAGAGGGGGCGTTTAAGCAGTTCTTC
d_call: NA; clone_size: once; v_call: TRBV5-4; j_call: TRBJ2-1; cdr3_aa: CASSLGLYNEQFF; cdr3_nt: TGTGCCAGCAGCCTGGGACTTTACAATGAGCAGTTCTTC
d_call: NA; clone_size: NA; v_call: TRBV18; j_call: TRBJ1-6; cdr3_aa: CASSPQGSNSPLHF; cdr3_nt: TGTGCCAGCTCACCCCAGGGCAGCAATTCACCCCTCCACTTT
d_call: NA; clone_size: NA; v_call: TRBV29-1; j_call: TRBJ1-2; cdr3_aa: CSVDRGEDYGYTF; cdr3_nt: TGCAGCGTTGACAGGGGTGAGGACTATGGCTACACCTTC
d_call: TRBD1; clone_size: NA; v_call: TRBV2; j_call: TRBJ1-1; cdr3_aa: CASRTGGSTEAFF; cdr3_nt: TGTGCCAGTAGAACAGGGGGGAGCACTGAAGCTTTCTTT
d_call: NA; clone_size: NA; v_call: TRBV27; j_call: TRBJ2-2; cdr3_aa: CASSGQLNTGELFF; cdr3_nt: TGTGCCAGCAGCGGACAGTTGAACACCGGGGAGCTGTTTTTT
d_call: NA; clone_size: few; v_call: TRBV10-3; j_call: TRBJ1-2; cdr3_aa: CAISALGRGDYGYTF; cdr3_nt: TGTGCCATCAGTGCCCTAGGGAGGGGGGACTATGGCTACACCTTC
d_call: TRBD1; clone_size: NA; v_call: TRBV19; j_call: TRBJ1-2; cdr3_aa: CASSARTGFVGYTF; cdr3_nt: TGTGCCAGTAGTGCCCGGACAGGATTCGTAGGCTACACCTTC
d_call: TRBD1; clone_size: NA; v_call: TRBV11-2; j_call: TRBJ1-2; cdr3_aa: CASSLDVGTAYGYTF; cdr3_nt: TGTGCCAGCAGCTTAGATGTCGGGACAGCCTATGGCTACACCTTC
d_call: TRBD1; clone_size: few; v_call: TRBV7-2; j_call: TRBJ1-6; cdr3_aa: CASSLDQGAKSSPLHF; cdr3_nt: TGTGCCAGCAGCTTAGATCAGGGGGCAAAATCCTCACCCCTCCACTTT
d_call: TRBD1; clone_size: NA; v_call: TRBV5-1; j_call: TRBJ1-1; cdr3_aa: CASSSIRTGGTEAFF; cdr3_nt: TGCGCCAGCAGCTCAATTCGGACAGGGGGGACTGAAGCTTTCTTT